The 11 T cell receptor beta chains in this list originate from one sample, sequenced in a study of OX40 agonist ivuxolimab in advanced cancers. Using immunoSEQ multiplex PCR, the repertoire was profiled, and TCRdb retains in-frame clones only, with some absent. This repertoire shows 40,000 to 50,000 clones, more than 85% found once; its top ten account for over 50%. Here the sequenced sample was CD4+ or CD8+ T cells sorted from blood, taken in a trial of the OX40 agonist ivuxolimab. The receptors were sampled from an adult with an advanced solid tumor such as melanoma, head and neck, liver or kidney cancer.

This rearrangement joins TRBV6-1 to TRBJ2-7; a possible D gene is TRBD1 (5 bases). Trimming took off 6 bases at V and 0 bases at J, with 12 bases between the two ends. Germline V gene lookup returns CDR1 MNHNS and CDR2 SASEGT. The CDR3 is 14 amino acids. CDR3 sequence: CASRATATSYEQYF. CDR3 coding DNA: TGTGCCAGCAGGGCGACAGCCACCTCCTACGAGCAGTACTTC.

The table lists this clone with a few counts. J is TRBJ1-2 and V is TRBV6-1; possible D gene TRBD1, 6 bases. V was pared by 2 bases and J by 5 bases, with 15 bases between. The germline V gene encodes CDR1 MNHNS and CDR2 SASEGT. The length of the CDR3 is 15 residues. CDR3 in amino acids: CASSETSQGRYGYTF. DNA of the CDR3: TGTGCCAGCAGTGAAACGTCTCAGGGGAGGTATGGCTACACCTTC.

The CDR3 here is CASSKDHLRGYTF. CDR3 DNA sequence: TGTGCCAGCAGCAAGGACCATCTGCGGGGCTACACCTTC. The rearrangement joins TRBV5-6 to TRBJ1-2; D unclear. V was cut by 4 bases and J by 8 bases, with 15 bases left in between. Germline V lookup: CDR1 SGHDT, CDR2 YYEEEE. This CDR3 contains 13 residues.

This clone has more than one count but fewer than ten. This chain links TRBV6-1 with TRBJ2-7, with D unclear. Germline CDR1 is MNHNS and CDR2 is SASEGT. V was cut by 8 bases and J by 0 bases, with 11 bases left in between. The CDR3 is 13 amino acids. The CDR3 sequence: CASRKAPSYEQYF. The CDR3 nucleotides read TGTGCCAGCCGGAAGGCACCCTCCTACGAGCAGTACTTC.

The genes are TRBV2 and TRBJ2-5, with TRBD1 matching over 8 bases. From germline, CDR1 is SNHLY and CDR2 FYNNEI. The trim removed 6 bases at V and 4 bases at J, leaving 7 bases unmatched. The CDR3 runs 14 residues. In DNA, the CDR3 is TGTGCCAGCAGCAACAGGGGGTATGGAGAGACCCAGTACTTC. Its translation is CASSNRGYGETQYF.

The chain links TRBV7-2 to TRBJ1-2; no firm D call. V was trimmed by 5 bases and J by 8 bases, leaving 15 bases between them. The CDR3 runs to 13 residues. Germline V gene lookup returns CDR1 SGHTA and CDR2 FQGNSA. CDR3 sequence reads: CASSQRPLEGYTF. In DNA form, the CDR3 reads TGTGCCAGCAGCCAAAGGCCCCTCGAGGGCTACACCTTC.

CDR3 sequence reads: CASSLYSGTGGGEQYF. CDR3 nucleotide sequence: TGTGCCAGCAGCTTGTATTCCGGGACAGGGGGCGGCGAGCAGTACTTC. The rearrangement uses TRBV7-2 and TRBJ2-7, with TRBD1 matching 12 bases. CDR3 size: 16 residues. The ends lost 3 bases at V and 6 bases at J; junction bases unmatched: 9. The germline gives CDR1 SGHTA, CDR2 FQGNSA.

This clone was seen once. The chain has TRBV28 and TRBJ1-2; 7 nucleotides line up with TRBD1. CDR1 MDHEN and CDR2 SYDVKM come from the germline V gene. The trim removed 4 bases at V and 8 bases at J, leaving 16 bases unmatched. This CDR3 comprises 16 residues. The CDR3 loop is CASSSSPGQPTWGYTF. The CDR3 bases are TGTGCCAGCAGTTCTTCTCCGGGACAGCCGACGTGGGGCTACACCTTC.

This clone was seen only once. The chain is built from TRBV4-1 and TRBJ2-7, with D unclear. The CDR3 has 12 amino acids. Germline V lookup: CDR1 MGHRA, CDR2 YSYEKL. Trimming removed 0 bases from V and 11 bases from J, with 11 bases in between. The CDR3, as DNA: TGCGCCAGCAGCCAAGACGGGTTAAAGGAGTACTTC. This translates into CASSQDGLKEYF.

The chain couples TRBV5-4 to TRBJ2-3; D is uncertain. Looked up from germline, CDR1 is SGHNT and CDR2 is YYREEE (reference sequence). There are 13 residues in the CDR3. V lost 3 bases and J 1 base, leaving 6 bases between the germline ends. CDR3 coding DNA: TGTGCCAGCAGCTCGGCGGGCACAGATACGCAGTATTTT. Translation: CASSSAGTDTQYF.

V is TRBV2 and J is TRBJ2-5; no definite D call. V lost 4 bases, J lost 2 bases, and 8 bases lay in between. The germline CDR1 and CDR2 sequences are SNHLY and FYNNEI. CDR3 length: 13 amino acids. CDR3 sequence reads: CASSVDWQETQYF. Written as DNA, the CDR3 is TGTGCCAGCAGTGTTGACTGGCAAGAGACCCAGTACTTC. The entire variable domain, with the rest obtained from reference TRBV2 and TRBJ2-5, is as follows: EPEVTQTPSHQVTQMGQEVILRCVPISNHLYFYWYRQILGQKVEFLVSFYNNEISEKSEIFDDQFSVERPDGSNFTLKIRSTKLEDSAMYFCASSVDWQETQYFGPGTRLLVL.